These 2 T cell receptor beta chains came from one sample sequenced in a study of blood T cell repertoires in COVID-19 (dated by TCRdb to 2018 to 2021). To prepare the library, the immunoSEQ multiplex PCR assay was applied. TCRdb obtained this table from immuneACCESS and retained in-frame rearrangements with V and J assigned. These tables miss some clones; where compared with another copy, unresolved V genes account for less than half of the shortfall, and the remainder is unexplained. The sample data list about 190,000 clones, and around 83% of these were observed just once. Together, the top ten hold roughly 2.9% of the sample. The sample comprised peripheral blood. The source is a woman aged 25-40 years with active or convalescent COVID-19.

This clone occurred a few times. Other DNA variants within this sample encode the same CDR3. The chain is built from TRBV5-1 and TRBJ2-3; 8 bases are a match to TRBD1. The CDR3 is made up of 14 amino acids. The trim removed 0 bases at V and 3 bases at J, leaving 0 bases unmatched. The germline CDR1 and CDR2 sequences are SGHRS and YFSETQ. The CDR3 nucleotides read TGCGCCAGCAGCTTGGACAGGGGGACAGATACGCAGTATTTT. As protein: CASSLDRGTDTQYF.

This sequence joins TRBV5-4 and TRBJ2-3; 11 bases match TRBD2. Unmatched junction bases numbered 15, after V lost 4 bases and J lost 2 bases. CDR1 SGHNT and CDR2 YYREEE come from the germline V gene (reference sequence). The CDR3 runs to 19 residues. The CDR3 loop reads CASSDSLSGGAASTDTQYF. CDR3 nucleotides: TGTGCCAGCAGCGACTCCCTTAGCGGGGGGGCCGCTTCCACAGATACGCAGTATTTT.